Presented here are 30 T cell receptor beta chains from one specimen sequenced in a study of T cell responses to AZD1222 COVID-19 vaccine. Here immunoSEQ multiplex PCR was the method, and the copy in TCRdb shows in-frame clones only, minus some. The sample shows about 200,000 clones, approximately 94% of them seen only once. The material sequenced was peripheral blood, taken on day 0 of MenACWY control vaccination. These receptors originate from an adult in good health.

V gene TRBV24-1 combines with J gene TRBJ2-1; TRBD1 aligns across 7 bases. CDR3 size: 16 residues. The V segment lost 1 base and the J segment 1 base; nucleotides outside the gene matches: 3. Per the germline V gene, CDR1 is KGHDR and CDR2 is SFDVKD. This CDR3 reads CATSDFSGGSYNEQFF. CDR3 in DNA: TGTGCCACCAGTGATTTTTCAGGGGGTTCCTACAATGAGCAGTTCTTC.

In nucleotides, the CDR3 is TGTGCCAGCAGTCCTCAAACAGGGGGTCTCACTGAAGCTTTCTTT. Protein product: CASSPQTGGLTEAFF. This chain connects TRBV28 to TRBJ1-1; 8 positions agree with TRBD1. After removal of 5 bases from V and 4 bases from J, the junction contained 9 bases not matched to a gene. The CDR3 spans 15 residues. Per the germline V gene, CDR1 is MDHEN and CDR2 is SYDVKM.

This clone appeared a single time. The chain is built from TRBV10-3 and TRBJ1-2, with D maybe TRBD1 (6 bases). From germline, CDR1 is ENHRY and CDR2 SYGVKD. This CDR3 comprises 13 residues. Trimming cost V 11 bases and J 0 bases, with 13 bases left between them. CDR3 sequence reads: CASTDRANYGYTF. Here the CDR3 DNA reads TGTGCCTCGACGGACAGAGCTAACTATGGCTACACCTTC.

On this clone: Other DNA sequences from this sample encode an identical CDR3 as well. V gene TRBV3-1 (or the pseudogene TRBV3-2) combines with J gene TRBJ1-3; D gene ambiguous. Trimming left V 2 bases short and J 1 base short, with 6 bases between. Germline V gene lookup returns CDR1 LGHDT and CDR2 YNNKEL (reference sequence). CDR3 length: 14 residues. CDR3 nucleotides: TGTGCCAGCAGCCAAACGGGTTCTGGAAACACCATATATTTT. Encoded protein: CASSQTGSGNTIYF.

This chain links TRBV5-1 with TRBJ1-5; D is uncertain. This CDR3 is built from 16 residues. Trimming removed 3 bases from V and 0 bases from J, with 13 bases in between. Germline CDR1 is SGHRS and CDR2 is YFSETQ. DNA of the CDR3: TGCGCCAGCAGCTCCCTCCCGAAAGATAGCAATCAGCCCCAGCATTTT. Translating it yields CASSSLPKDSNQPQHF.

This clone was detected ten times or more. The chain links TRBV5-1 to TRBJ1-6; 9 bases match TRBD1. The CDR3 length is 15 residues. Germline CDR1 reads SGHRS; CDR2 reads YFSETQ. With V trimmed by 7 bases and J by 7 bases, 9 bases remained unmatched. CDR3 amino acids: CASAQQGQGNSPLHF. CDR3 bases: TGCGCCAGCGCCCAGCAAGGACAGGGGAATTCACCCCTCCACTTT. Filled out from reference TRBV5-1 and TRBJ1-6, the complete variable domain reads KAGVTQTPRYLIKTRGQQVTLSCSPISGHRSVSWYQQTPGQGLQFLFEYFSETQRNKGNFPGRFSGRQFSNSRSEMNVSTLELGDSALYLCASAQQGQGNSPLHFGNGTRLTVT.

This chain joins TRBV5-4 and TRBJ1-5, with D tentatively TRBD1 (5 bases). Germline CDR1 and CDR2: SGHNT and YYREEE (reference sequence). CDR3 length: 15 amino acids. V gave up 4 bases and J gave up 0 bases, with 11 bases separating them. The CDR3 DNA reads TGTGCCAGCAGCAAAAAAGGGGATAGCAATCAGCCCCAGCATTTT. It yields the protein CASSKKGDSNQPQHF.

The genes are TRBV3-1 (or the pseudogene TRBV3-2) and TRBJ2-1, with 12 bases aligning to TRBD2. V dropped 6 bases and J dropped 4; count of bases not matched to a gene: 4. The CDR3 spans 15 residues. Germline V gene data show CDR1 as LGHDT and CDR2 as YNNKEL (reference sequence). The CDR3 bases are TGTGCCAGCAGACCTAGCGGGGGGGGGTACAATGAGCAGTTCTTC. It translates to CASRPSGGGYNEQFF.

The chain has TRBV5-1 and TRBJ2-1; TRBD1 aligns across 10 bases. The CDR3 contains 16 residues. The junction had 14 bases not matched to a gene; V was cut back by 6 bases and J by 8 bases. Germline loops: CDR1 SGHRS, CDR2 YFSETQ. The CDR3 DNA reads TGCGCCAGCACCCCCCCGGGACAGGGGTATCTGGATGAGCAGTTCTTC. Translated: CASTPPGQGYLDEQFF.

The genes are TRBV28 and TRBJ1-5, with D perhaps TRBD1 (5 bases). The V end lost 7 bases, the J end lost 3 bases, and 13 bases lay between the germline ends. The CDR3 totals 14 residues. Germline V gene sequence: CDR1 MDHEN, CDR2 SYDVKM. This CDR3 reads CASNLAGNNQPQHF. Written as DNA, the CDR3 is TGTGCCAGCAACCTGGCAGGGAACAATCAGCCCCAGCATTTT. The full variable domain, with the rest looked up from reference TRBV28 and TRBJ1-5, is DVKVTQSSRYLVKRTGEKVFLECVQDMDHENMFWYRQDPGLGLRLIYFSYDVKMKEKGDIPEGYSVSREKKERFSLILESASTNQTSMYLCASNLAGNNQPQHFGDGTRLSIL.

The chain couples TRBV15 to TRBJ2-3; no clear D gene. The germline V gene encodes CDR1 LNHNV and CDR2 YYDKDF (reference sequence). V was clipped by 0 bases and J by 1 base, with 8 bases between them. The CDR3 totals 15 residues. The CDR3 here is CATSRDPGRTDTQYF. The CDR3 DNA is TGTGCCACCAGCAGAGATCCCGGGCGCACAGATACGCAGTATTTT.

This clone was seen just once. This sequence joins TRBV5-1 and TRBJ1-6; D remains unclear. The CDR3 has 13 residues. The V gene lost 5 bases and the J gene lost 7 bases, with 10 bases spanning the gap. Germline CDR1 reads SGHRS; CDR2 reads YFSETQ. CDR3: CASRDEFNSPLHF. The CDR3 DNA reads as TGCGCCAGCAGGGACGAGTTCAATTCACCCCTCCACTTT.

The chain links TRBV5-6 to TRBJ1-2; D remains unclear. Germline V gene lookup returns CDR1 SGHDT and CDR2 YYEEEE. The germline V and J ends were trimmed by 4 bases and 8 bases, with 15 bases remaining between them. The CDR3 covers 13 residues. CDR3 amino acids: CASSRPYPDGYTF. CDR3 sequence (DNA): TGTGCCAGCAGCCGCCCCTATCCCGACGGCTACACCTTC.

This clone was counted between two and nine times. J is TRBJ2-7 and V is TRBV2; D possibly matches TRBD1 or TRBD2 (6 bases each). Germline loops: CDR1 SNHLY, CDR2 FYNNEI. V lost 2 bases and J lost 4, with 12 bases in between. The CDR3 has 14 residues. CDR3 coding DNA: TGTGCCAGCAGTGAAATGGGGGGCCTTTACGAGCAGTACTTC. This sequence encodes CASSEMGGLYEQYF.

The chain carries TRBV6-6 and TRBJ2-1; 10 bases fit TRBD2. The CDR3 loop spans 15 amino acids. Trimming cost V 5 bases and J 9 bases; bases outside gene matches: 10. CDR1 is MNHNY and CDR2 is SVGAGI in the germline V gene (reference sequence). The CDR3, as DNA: TGTGCCAGCAGTACCCTAGCGGGGGCCGGGGGTGAGCAGTTCTTC. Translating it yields CASSTLAGAGGEQFF.

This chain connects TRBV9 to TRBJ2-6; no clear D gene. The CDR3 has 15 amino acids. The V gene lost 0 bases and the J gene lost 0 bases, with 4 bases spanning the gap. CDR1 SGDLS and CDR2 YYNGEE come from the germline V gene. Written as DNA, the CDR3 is TGTGCCAGCAGCGTAGGGGTCTCTGGGGCCAACGTCCTGACTTTC. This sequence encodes CASSVGVSGANVLTF.

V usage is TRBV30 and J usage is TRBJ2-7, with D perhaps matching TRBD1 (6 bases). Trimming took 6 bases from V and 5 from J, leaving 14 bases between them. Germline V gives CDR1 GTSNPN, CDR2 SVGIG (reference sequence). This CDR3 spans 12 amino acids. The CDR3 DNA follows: TGTGCCTGCTTCCAGGGGCCAGACGAGCAGTACTTC. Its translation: CACFQGPDEQYF.

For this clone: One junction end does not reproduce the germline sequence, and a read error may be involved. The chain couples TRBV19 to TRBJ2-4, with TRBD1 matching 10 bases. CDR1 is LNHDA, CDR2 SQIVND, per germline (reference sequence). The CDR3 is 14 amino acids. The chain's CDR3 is CPRNRDRGQNIQYF. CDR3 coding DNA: TGTCCCAGAAACCGCGACAGGGGGCAAAACATTCAGTACTTC.

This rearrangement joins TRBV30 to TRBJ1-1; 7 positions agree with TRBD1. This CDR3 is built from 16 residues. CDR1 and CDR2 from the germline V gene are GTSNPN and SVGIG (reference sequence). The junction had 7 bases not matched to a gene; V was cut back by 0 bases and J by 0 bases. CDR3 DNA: TGTGCCTGGAGTGTACGAGGGGGCGTATTGAACACTGAAGCTTTCTTT. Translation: CAWSVRGGVLNTEAFF.

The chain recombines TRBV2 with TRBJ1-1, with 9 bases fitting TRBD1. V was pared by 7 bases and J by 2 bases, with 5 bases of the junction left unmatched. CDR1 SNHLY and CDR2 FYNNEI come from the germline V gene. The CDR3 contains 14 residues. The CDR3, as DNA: TGTGCCAGCACTGTACAGGGGGCTAACACTGAAGCTTTCTTT. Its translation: CASTVQGANTEAFF.

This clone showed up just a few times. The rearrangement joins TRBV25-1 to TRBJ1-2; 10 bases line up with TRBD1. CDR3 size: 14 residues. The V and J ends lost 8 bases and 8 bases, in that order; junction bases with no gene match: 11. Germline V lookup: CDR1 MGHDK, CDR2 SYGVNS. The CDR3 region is CASLPDRGLRGYTF. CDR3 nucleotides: TGTGCCAGCTTGCCCGACAGGGGGCTGAGAGGCTACACCTTC.

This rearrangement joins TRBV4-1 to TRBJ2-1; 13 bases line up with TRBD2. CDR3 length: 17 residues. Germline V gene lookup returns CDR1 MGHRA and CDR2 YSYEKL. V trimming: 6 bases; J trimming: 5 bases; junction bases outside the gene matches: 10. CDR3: CASRFRGLAGTNNEQFF. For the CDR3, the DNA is TGCGCCAGCAGATTTAGGGGACTAGCGGGGACTAACAATGAGCAGTTCTTC.

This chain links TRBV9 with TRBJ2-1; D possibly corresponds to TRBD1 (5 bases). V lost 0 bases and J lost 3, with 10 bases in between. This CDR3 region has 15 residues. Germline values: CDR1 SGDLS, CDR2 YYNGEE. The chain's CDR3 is CASSVGQNLYNEQFF. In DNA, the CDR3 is TGTGCCAGCAGCGTAGGACAGAACCTCTACAATGAGCAGTTCTTC.

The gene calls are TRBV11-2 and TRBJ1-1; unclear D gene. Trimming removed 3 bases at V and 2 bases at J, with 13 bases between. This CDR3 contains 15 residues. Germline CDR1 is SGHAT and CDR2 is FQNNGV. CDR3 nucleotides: TGTGCCAGCAGCTTTGGCCATCTAGGAAACACTGAAGCTTTCTTT. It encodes CASSFGHLGNTEAFF.

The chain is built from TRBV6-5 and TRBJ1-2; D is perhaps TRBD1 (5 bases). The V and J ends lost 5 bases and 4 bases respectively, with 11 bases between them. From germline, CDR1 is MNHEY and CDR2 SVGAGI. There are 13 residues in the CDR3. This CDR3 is CASSRQSTYGYTF. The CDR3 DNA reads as TGTGCCAGCAGTCGACAGTCTACCTATGGCTACACCTTC.

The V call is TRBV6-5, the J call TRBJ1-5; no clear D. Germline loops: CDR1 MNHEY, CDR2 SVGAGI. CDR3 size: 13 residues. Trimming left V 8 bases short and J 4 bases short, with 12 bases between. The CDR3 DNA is TGTGCCAGCGGGTGGGGTCAGAATCAGCCCCAGCATTTT. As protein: CASGWGQNQPQHF.

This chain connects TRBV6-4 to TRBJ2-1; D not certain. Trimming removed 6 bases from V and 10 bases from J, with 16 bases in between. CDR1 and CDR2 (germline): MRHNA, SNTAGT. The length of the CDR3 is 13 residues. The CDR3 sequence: CASSQDPFREQFF. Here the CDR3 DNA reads TGTGCCAGCAGCCAGGACCCTTTTCGGGAGCAGTTCTTC.

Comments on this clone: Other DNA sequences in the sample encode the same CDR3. CDR3 sequence reads: CASRQNTEAFF. Here the CDR3 DNA reads TGTGCCAGCAGACAAAACACTGAAGCTTTCTTT. This chain uses TRBV12-3 or TRBV12-4 with TRBJ1-1, with D hard to call. This CDR3 is 11 amino acids long. V was trimmed by 6 bases and J by 2 bases, leaving 4 bases between them.

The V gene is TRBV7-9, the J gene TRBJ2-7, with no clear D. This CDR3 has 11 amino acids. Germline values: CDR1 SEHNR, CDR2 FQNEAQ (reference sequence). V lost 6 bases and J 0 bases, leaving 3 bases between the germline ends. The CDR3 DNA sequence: TGTGCCAGCAGTTTCTCCTACGAGCAGTACTTC. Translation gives CASSFSYEQYF.

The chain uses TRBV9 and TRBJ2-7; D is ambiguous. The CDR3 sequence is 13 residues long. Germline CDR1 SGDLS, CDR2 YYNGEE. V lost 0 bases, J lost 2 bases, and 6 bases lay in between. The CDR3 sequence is CASSVGPTYEQYF. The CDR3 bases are TGTGCCAGCAGCGTAGGTCCCACCTACGAGCAGTACTTC. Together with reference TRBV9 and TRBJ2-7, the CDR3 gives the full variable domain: DSGVTQTPKHLITATGQRVTLRCSPRSGDLSVYWYQQSLDQGLQFLIQYYNGEERAKGNILERFSAQQFPDLHSELNLSSLELGDSALYFCASSVGPTYEQYFGPGTRLTVT.